This T cell receptor beta chain was documented in a study of blood T cells in healthy people across ages. Notes on the study in general: For the donors, CMV status was unknown and possibly confounded expanded clonotype changes. More naive CD4+ cells and higher diversity marked long-lived donors relative to aged donors.

In this sample, this clonotype turned up a few times. Its antigen is not known. A second PCR of roughly 7 to 11 cycles used a sample-barcoded 5' primer and a J-beta primer mix. TCRdb reprocessed the 5' RACE reads with MiXCR, giving one entry per CDR3 protein. The sample holds about 670,000 distinct CDR3 sequences, over 40% seen once. Those donating, healthy Caucasian individuals from Russia, were aged roughly 6 to 90. The CDR3 spans 16 residues. With 0 bases clipped from V and 4 bases from J, the junction kept 6 bases outside the gene matches. The germline CDR1 and CDR2 sequences are SGDLS and YYNGEE. The rearrangement joins TRBV9 to TRBJ1-2; 10 bases match TRBD1. This sequence originates from a man older than 75 in good health. Source material: blood. CDR3 nucleotide sequence: TGTGCCAGCAGCGTAGGACAGGGGGCGCGGGGCTATGGCTACACCTTC. It codes for CASSVGQGARGYGYTF.